The rows below give T cell receptor beta chains drawn from one sample of a study of T cells after yellow fever vaccination. TCRdb recomputed calls from the 5' RACE reads with MiXCR, one row per CDR3 protein. Among 95,000 to 150,000 distinct CDR3 sequences, 13% to 15% were seen once, and the ten largest hold 43%. This material consisted of CD8+ T cells sorted from PBMCs, taken 5 days after the yellow fever booster vaccination. These receptors all come from a man aged 18-30 years who received the YFV17D yellow fever vaccine. The CDR3 runs from the conserved cysteine through the conserved F or W. A D gene is named only where the DNA matches it firmly. Size is omitted from some rows. Given values are once, few, many or a class for expanded clones.

V	D	J	size	CDR3	DNA
TRBV2	-	TRBJ2-3	few	CASARTSTDTQYF	TGTGCCAGCGCGCGGACTAGCACAGATACGCAGTATTTT
TRBV12-3/TRBV12-4	-	TRBJ2-5	many	CASRKGGTWETQYF	TGTGCCAGCAGAAAAGGGGGGACCTGGGAGACCCAGTACTTC
TRBV4-3	-	TRBJ2-1	-	CASSQDPSNEQFF	TGCGCCAGCAGCCAAGATCCATCCAATGAGCAGTTCTTC
TRBV6-2/TRBV6-3	-	TRBJ2-1	few	CASSLIPTVYNEQFF	TGTGCCAGCAGCCTCATCCCTACTGTCTACAATGAGCAGTTCTTC
TRBV7-3	TRBD2	TRBJ2-1	-	CASSLTSTSGGGEQFF	TGTGCCAGCAGCTTAACGTCAACTAGCGGGGGAGGTGAGCAGTTCTTC
TRBV6-6	TRBD1	TRBJ1-2	-	CASSPRTGAAYGYTF	TGTGCCAGCAGTCCGAGGACAGGGGCAGCCTATGGCTACACCTTC
TRBV12-3/TRBV12-4	-	TRBJ2-5	few	CASSWKFRETQYF	TGTGCCAGCAGTTGGAAGTTCCGGGAGACCCAGTACTTC
TRBV5-6	-	TRBJ2-6	-	CASSSLTGLKIGAGANVLTF	TGTGCCAGCAGCTCGCTTACAGGGCTCAAGATAGGTGCTGGGGCCAACGTCCTGACTTTC
TRBV5-5	-	TRBJ1-2	-	CASSPGTEGGYTF	TGTGCCAGCAGCCCCGGGACTGAGGGTGGCTACACCTTC
TRBV7-8	TRBD2	TRBJ2-1	few	CASSLERGGNYNEQFF	TGTGCCAGCAGCTTAGAGCGGGGGGGCAACTACAATGAGCAGTTCTTC
TRBV6-2/TRBV6-3	-	TRBJ2-7	-	CASSSSGESSYEQYF	TGTGCCAGCAGTTCCTCAGGCGAAAGCTCCTACGAGCAGTACTTC
TRBV7-7	TRBD2	TRBJ2-2	-	CASSLGTGLGPGELFF	TGTGCCAGCAGCTTAGGGACCGGACTAGGGCCCGGGGAGCTGTTTTTT
TRBV4-1	-	TRBJ2-7	-	CASSQADLPSAEQYF	TGCGCCAGCAGCCAAGCCGACCTACCGTCCGCCGAGCAGTACTTC
TRBV3-1	-	TRBJ2-1	few	CASSQDSAGAHTSEQFF	TGTGCCAGCAGCCAAGATTCGGCAGGGGCACACACAAGTGAGCAGTTCTTC
TRBV7-2	TRBD2	TRBJ2-1	few	CASSPTSGVHNEQFF	TGTGCCAGCAGCCCTACTAGCGGGGTACACAATGAGCAGTTCTTC
TRBV4-1	TRBD1	TRBJ2-1	few	CASSQVGPGQGADEQFF	TGCGCCAGCAGCCAAGTCGGCCCGGGACAGGGCGCGGATGAGCAGTTCTTC
TRBV29-1	TRBD2	TRBJ2-5	many	CSVEIAGAQETQYF	TGCAGCGTCGAGATAGCGGGCGCCCAAGAGACCCAGTACTTC
TRBV7-2	-	TRBJ1-4	-	CASSLTGSAEKLFF	TGTGCCAGCAGCCTCACAGGGAGTGCTGAAAAACTGTTTTTT
TRBV7-9	TRBD2	TRBJ2-5	few	CASSFVGLGLAQETQYF	TGTGCCAGCAGCTTCGTGGGTCTGGGACTAGCGCAGGAGACCCAGTACTTC
TRBV6-2/TRBV6-3	-	TRBJ2-2	many	CASSYFSISGELFF	TGTGCCAGCAGTTACTTCTCAATATCCGGGGAGCTGTTTTTT
TRBV21-1	-	TRBJ1-1	few	CADLRNTEAFF	TGTGCCGATCTCAGAAACACTGAAGCTTTCTTT
TRBV28	-	TRBJ1-2	-	CASMGGFRTNYGYTF	TGTGCCAGCATGGGAGGGTTCCGAACTAACTATGGCTACACCTTC
TRBV7-9	-	TRBJ2-5	-	CASSDSNRETQYF	TGTGCCAGCAGCGATTCGAACCGGGAGACCCAGTACTTC
TRBV4-1	-	TRBJ2-3	few	CASSQEEGPNTQYF	TGCGCCAGCAGCCAAGAAGAGGGACCGAATACGCAGTATTTT
TRBV6-5	-	TRBJ2-5	few	CASSSRTGIGSETQYF	TGTGCCAGCAGTTCCCGGACGGGCATCGGCTCGGAGACCCAGTACTTC
TRBV10-1	TRBD2	TRBJ2-7	-	CASSPSGTTYEQYF	TGCGCCAGCAGCCCAAGCGGGACTACCTACGAGCAGTACTTC
TRBV6-2/TRBV6-3	-	TRBJ2-3	-	CASSSRRSTGSTDTQYF	TGTGCCAGCAGCTCCCGGCGGTCGACGGGGAGCACAGATACGCAGTATTTT
TRBV12-3/TRBV12-4	-	TRBJ1-5	-	CASSLGQPQHF	TGTGCCAGCAGTTTGGGTCAGCCCCAGCATTTT
TRBV4-3	-	TRBJ1-1	many	CASSQDGQGSNTEAFF	TGCGCCAGCAGCCAAGATGGGCAGGGGAGCAACACTGAAGCTTTCTTT
TRBV6-5	TRBD1	TRBJ2-7	many	CASSSGQGGPYEQYF	TGTGCCAGCAGTTCAGGACAGGGGGGACCCTACGAGCAGTACTTC
TRBV6-2/TRBV6-3	TRBD1	TRBJ1-2	-	CASSYDNRGENYGYTF	TGTGCCAGCAGTTACGATAACAGGGGCGAGAACTATGGCTACACCTTC
TRBV7-2	-	TRBJ2-3	-	CASSLGGTRGRTDTQYF	TGTGCCAGCAGCTTAGGTGGAACGCGGGGGCGCACAGATACGCAGTATTTT
TRBV5-1	-	TRBJ2-5	-	CASSLTKETQYF	TGCGCCAGCAGCTTGACAAAAGAGACCCAGTACTTC
TRBV18	-	TRBJ1-2	many	CASSPHNYGYTF	TGTGCCAGCTCACCTCACAACTATGGCTACACCTTC
TRBV7-9	-	TRBJ1-5	-	CASSQEGTQPQHF	TGTGCCAGCAGCCAAGAGGGAACCCAGCCCCAGCATTTT
TRBV5-5	-	TRBJ1-1	few	CASSFWGVTATEAFF	TGTGCCAGCAGCTTTTGGGGGGTAACGGCCACTGAAGCTTTCTTT
TRBV27	-	TRBJ2-1	many	CASSPGPPGEQFF	TGTGCCAGCAGTCCGGGCCCCCCTGGTGAGCAGTTCTTC
TRBV7-2	-	TRBJ2-1	few	CASSLIGGHEQFF	TGTGCCAGCAGCTTAATTGGGGGACATGAGCAGTTCTTC
TRBV5-1	TRBD1	TRBJ1-1	few	CASSYGTGGRRTEAFF	TGCGCCAGCAGCTACGGGACAGGGGGCCGTCGGACTGAAGCTTTCTTT
TRBV6-5	-	TRBJ2-5	-	CASIGPGRETQYF	TGTGCCAGCATAGGTCCAGGGAGGGAGACCCAGTACTTC
TRBV3-1	-	TRBJ1-1	few	CASSQVVQGNMNTEAFF	TGTGCCAGCAGCCAAGTAGTACAGGGTAACATGAACACTGAAGCTTTCTTT
TRBV12-3/TRBV12-4	TRBD1	TRBJ1-2	-	CASSLGTGNPHGYTF	TGTGCCAGCAGTTTGGGGACAGGGAATCCGCATGGCTACACCTTC
TRBV7-2	TRBD2	TRBJ2-1	few	CASSFGTSIEQFF	TGTGCCAGCAGCTTCGGGACTAGCATTGAGCAGTTCTTC
TRBV11-1	TRBD1	TRBJ1-1	-	CASSQGGVRWTEAFF	TGTGCCAGCAGCCAGGGGGGGGTTCGGTGGACTGAAGCTTTCTTT
TRBV5-1	-	TRBJ2-5	few	CASSLAGVPETQYF	TGCGCCAGCAGCTTGGCCGGGGTCCCGGAGACCCAGTACTTC
TRBV5-5	-	TRBJ1-5	few	CASSFVGHQDQPQHF	TGTGCCAGCAGCTTTGTGGGACACCAGGATCAGCCCCAGCATTTT
TRBV15	-	TRBJ1-1	few	CATGATENTEAFF	TGTGCCACCGGGGCGACGGAGAACACTGAAGCTTTCTTT
TRBV7-6	-	TRBJ2-7	few	CASSLHLSYEQYF	TGTGCCAGCAGCTTACACTTATCCTACGAGCAGTACTTC
TRBV5-6	TRBD1	TRBJ2-7	-	CASSSPGGTQYF	TGTGCCAGCAGCTCACCAGGGGGCACGCAGTACTTC
TRBV4-1	-	TRBJ2-3	few	CASSQGGADTDTQYF	TGCGCCAGCAGCCAAGGGGGGGCCGACACAGATACGCAGTATTTT
TRBV7-9	-	TRBJ2-3	-	CASRDPHTDTQYF	TGTGCCAGCAGGGACCCCCACACGGATACGCAGTATTTT
TRBV5-1	TRBD2	TRBJ2-5	-	CASSPGTSGEYQETQYF	TGCGCCAGCAGCCCGGGGACTAGCGGGGAGTACCAAGAGACCCAGTACTTC
TRBV20-1	TRBD2	TRBJ2-3	few	CSATSGGGLADTQYF	TGCAGTGCTACAAGCGGCGGGGGATTAGCAGATACGCAGTATTTT
TRBV4-3	TRBD1	TRBJ2-3	many	CASSRSMGQITDTQYF	TGCGCCAGCAGCCGCTCAATGGGACAGATCACAGATACGCAGTATTTT
TRBV6-2/TRBV6-3	-	TRBJ2-2	few	CASSYVPQTRTIGELFF	TGTGCCAGCAGTTATGTCCCGCAGACCCGGACGATCGGGGAGCTGTTTTTT